Here is one T cell receptor beta chain with its context. The antigen this receptor binds is unknown. No base quality information exists; no much larger clone differs at one position. From the cysteine up to the phenylalanine, the CDR3 has a length of 13 residues. The kept DNA is CDR3 alone, 39 bases in frame from the first base. The germline ends are 13 bases apart after V is trimmed by 11 bases and J by 5 bases. According to the germline V gene, CDR1 reads WSHSY and CDR2 reads SAAADI. The data were obtained in a study of T cells in localized non-small cell lung cancer (TCRdb year 2020). Describing the broader study: Comparing tumors with uninvolved tumor-adjacent lungs, the study looked at the T cell repertoires of fewer than 250 patients with early-stage NSCLC. A mean age of roughly 66 years was recorded for the NSCLC patients, of whom around 140 were male and around 100 were female. The cohort consisted of 200 to 250 treatment-naive NSCLC patients whose localized lung tumors had been resected.

At diagnosis, tumor, uninvolved tumor-adjacent lung and peripheral blood were collected and then preserved as a mix of FFPE and fresh-frozen material. For TCR repertoire profiling, blood samples were analyzed in the form of peripheral blood mononuclear cells. General findings and caveats noted by the study authors: Because multi-region tumor sequencing was not performed, intratumor heterogeneity could not be ruled out. Since the design was exploratory, TCR variables were selected using unadjusted p-values with no false-discovery rate correction. A median of 57 of the top 100 tumor clones turned up in the paired uninvolved adjacent lung, and under 30 of those clones also ranked among the top 100 of that same adjacent lung. Uninvolved tumor-adjacent lung showed the highest T cell clonality, higher than tumor, which suggests more focused antigenic responses in the uninvolved tumor-adjacent lung. Longer overall survival was associated with higher T cell density in blood, whereas shorter survival was associated with higher clonality in adjacent lung.

TCR beta CDR3 regions were sequenced from DNA using the immunoSEQ Assay. Under the source paper's analysis protocol: T cell density was computed as TCR beta template counts normalized to usable DNA estimated by amplifying housekeeping genes. Richness was estimated using the preseqR package, with extrapolation to 400,000 templates for PBMC samples and to 120,000 templates for tissue samples. Clonality was calculated as one minus Pielou's evenness. To identify tissue-enriched TCRs, differential abundance testing was run on productive amino-acid clonotypes with a minimum total count of 5 and an alpha of 0.1. Repertoire overlap between compartments was quantified with the Jaccard Index and Morisita Overlap Index. TCR beta CDR3s were clustered by GLIPH together with public tetramer-defined viral CDR3s, and at least three viral sequences plus V-gene enrichment were required for viral motifs. TCRdb provides this immuneACCESS table in a form limited to in-frame rearrangements. Some clones are lacking; in checked studies, under half of them reflect an unresolved V gene, and why the rest are absent is not known. That table furnishes V, J and clone size, whereas the DNA furnished D and trimming. The sample table contains around 50,000 clones; only one count was recorded for about nine tenths of them. The ten most abundant clones make up less than 6% of the sample.

This TCR was sampled from a woman aged 40-69 years with stage I lung adenocarcinoma. The chain joins TRBV10-2 to TRBJ1-6; a weak D assignment points to TRBD1 (6 bases agree). The starting material was peripheral blood, obtained before any cancer treatment. Here the CDR3 is given as CASRDTHNSPLHF. The nucleotide sequence reads as follows: TGCGCCTCCCGGGACACCCATAATTCACCCCTCCACTTT.